These 29 T cell receptor beta chains were all obtained from the same sample, sequenced in a study of cytomegalovirus exposure and HLA in healthy donors. In the PCR, 60 Vbeta and 13 Jbeta primers were used. Measured with immunoSEQ multiplex PCR; TCRdb has only the in-frame clones, and not every one. The sample carries 85,000 to 95,000 clones, less than 10% recorded once. Sequenced sample: PBMCs. Receptors were obtained from a man aged 45-65 years in good health and CMV-seronegative.

The V gene is TRBV19, the J gene TRBJ2-3, with TRBD2 identical over 10 bases. CDR1 is LNHDA and CDR2 is SQIVND in the germline V gene (reference sequence). V gave up 1 base and J gave up 6 bases; unmatched junction bases: 10. This CDR3 has 17 residues. CDR3 nucleotides: TGTGCCAGTAGTATAGGCCTAGCGGGAGTAAAACAGGATACGCAGTATTTT. It encodes CASSIGLAGVKQDTQYF.

This clone was counted between two and nine times. The chain carries TRBV6-1 and TRBJ2-3, with TRBD2 as a possible D gene (6 bases). V gave up 1 base and J gave up 1 base, with 12 bases separating them. The CDR3 runs 16 residues. Germline CDR1 MNHNS, CDR2 SASEGT. The CDR3 sequence: CASSEGNSGRTDTQYF. CDR3 in DNA: TGTGCCAGCAGTGAAGGGAATAGCGGACGCACAGATACGCAGTATTTT.

Here the CDR3 reads CASSLGLAGERQYF. The CDR3 DNA follows: TGCGCCAGCAGCTTGGGGCTAGCGGGAGAACGGCAGTACTTC. The chain links TRBV5-1 to TRBJ2-7, with TRBD2 matching over 10 bases. J gave up 9 bases and V 0 bases, and 6 bases lay outside the gene matches. The CDR3 length is 14 residues. Germline CDR1 SGHRS, CDR2 YFSETQ.

The chain carries TRBV28 and TRBJ1-5, with 9 positions matching TRBD1. CDR1 MDHEN and CDR2 SYDVKM come from the germline V gene. With 3 bases clipped from V and 5 bases from J, the junction kept 2 bases outside the gene matches. This CDR3 is 14 amino acids long. This chain's CDR3 is CASSFGTGHQPQHF. The CDR3 region has the DNA TGTGCCAGCAGTTTCGGGACAGGGCATCAGCCCCAGCATTTT.

The table lists this clone with a few counts. The chain employs TRBV7-9 and TRBJ1-5; 8 nucleotides align to TRBD1. This CDR3 is built from 15 residues. Germline lookup yields CDR1 SEHNR and CDR2 FQNEAQ (reference sequence). V lost 10 bases and J lost 0; bases outside the gene matches: 8. The CDR3 here is CAKAGGQVSNQPQHF. The DNA for the CDR3 is TGTGCCAAAGCAGGGGGCCAGGTTAGCAATCAGCCCCAGCATTTT.

This clone has a handful of counts. The rearrangement uses TRBV28 and TRBJ1-5; no reliable D call. CDR1 is MDHEN and CDR2 is SYDVKM in the germline V gene. Between the trimmed V and J ends, which lost 3 bases and 0 bases, there was a span of 9 bases. The CDR3 sequence is 15 residues long. CDR3 loop: CASSLTRYSNQPQHF. CDR3 bases: TGTGCCAGCAGTTTGACACGCTATAGCAATCAGCCCCAGCATTTT.

V is TRBV7-6 and J is TRBJ1-1, with no clear D. V shed 2 bases and J shed 1 base, with 5 bases lying between them. The CDR3 is made up of 13 amino acids. Per the germline V gene, CDR1 is SGHVS and CDR2 is FNYEAQ. Written as DNA, the CDR3 is TGTGCCAGCAGCTTAAGAGGGAACACTGAAGCTTTCTTT. Translating it yields CASSLRGNTEAFF.

The chain combines TRBV19 with TRBJ1-1, with TRBD1 matching 7 bases. Germline CDR1 and CDR2: LNHDA and SQIVND (reference sequence). This CDR3 is built from 14 residues. J was trimmed by 10 bases and V by 3 bases; bases with no gene match: 11. The DNA of the CDR3 is TGTGCCAGTAGTATTGAAGGGGGCCCCACCGGAGCTTTCTTT. Its protein is CASSIEGGPTGAFF.

This clone was observed many times. The chain carries TRBV15 and TRBJ2-3; 8 nucleotides line up with TRBD2. The CDR3 is made up of 15 amino acids. Unmatched junction bases numbered 0, after V lost 0 bases and J lost 1 base. CDR1 LNHNV and CDR2 YYDKDF come from the germline V gene (reference sequence). The CDR3 here is CATSRERGGTDTQYF. In DNA, the CDR3 is TGTGCCACCAGCAGAGAGCGGGGGGGCACAGATACGCAGTATTTT.

The V and J genes are TRBV11-2 and TRBJ2-1; possible D gene TRBD1, 6 bases. Germline V gene data show CDR1 as SGHAT and CDR2 as FQNNGV. Trimming removed 6 bases from V and 9 bases from J, with 15 bases in between. The CDR3 totals 13 residues. CDR3 loop: CASRNYRDPEQFF. The CDR3 DNA follows: TGTGCCAGCAGAAACTACAGGGACCCTGAGCAGTTCTTC.

This rearrangement joins TRBV7-9 to TRBJ1-2; 7 bases align to TRBD1. Germline CDR1 SEHNR, CDR2 FQNEAQ (reference sequence). The CDR3 has 14 amino acids. Trimming cost V 5 bases and J 6 bases; bases outside gene matches: 9. The chain's CDR3 is CASSPRQGGNGYTF. The CDR3 coding sequence is TGTGCCAGCAGCCCTCGACAGGGTGGAAATGGCTACACCTTC.

The chain couples TRBV2 to TRBJ1-2, with 10 bases fitting TRBD1. After removal of 4 bases from V and 5 bases from J, the junction contained 4 bases not matched to a gene. The V gene's germline CDR1 is SNHLY and CDR2 FYNNEI. This CDR3 contains 14 residues. CDR3 loop: CASSGQGASYGYTF. Written as DNA, the CDR3 is TGTGCCAGCAGTGGACAGGGGGCCAGTTATGGCTACACCTTC.

This clone was seen only a few times. The genes are TRBV28 and TRBJ1-2; 7 bases are shared with TRBD1. This CDR3 contains 14 residues. Germline values: CDR1 MDHEN, CDR2 SYDVKM. Losses at the gene ends were 6 bases for V and 6 bases for J; bases not matched to a gene: 10. The CDR3 spells CASRTRDSRNGYTF. The DNA of the CDR3 is TGTGCCAGCAGGACGCGGGACAGTCGGAATGGCTACACCTTC.

The chain employs TRBV10-1 and TRBJ1-1; 7 bases are shared with TRBD1. From germline, CDR1 is WNHNN and CDR2 SYGVQD (reference sequence). CDR3 length equals 19 residues. After removal of 3 bases from V and 3 bases from J, the junction contained 19 bases not matched to a gene. CDR3 in DNA: TGCGCCAGCAGTGACCCGGGAGGGGGCGCATTAAATGAGGACACTGAAGCTTTCTTT. Protein: CASSDPGGGALNEDTEAFF.

The sample holds a few counts of this clone. The chain couples TRBV9 to TRBJ2-1; 12 bases fit TRBD2. CDR1 is SGDLS, CDR2 YYNGEE, per germline. The V and J ends lost 4 bases and 1 base, in that order; junction bases with no gene match: 3. The CDR3 is 16 amino acids. The CDR3 DNA follows: TGTGCCAGCAGCCTAGCGGGGGGGCTGTCCTACAATGAGCAGTTCTTC. Translated: CASSLAGGLSYNEQFF.

The chain couples TRBV5-1 to TRBJ2-1; 8 nucleotides agree with TRBD1. J was trimmed by 3 bases and V by 4 bases; bases with no gene match: 6. The CDR3 covers 15 residues. The germline V gene has CDR1 SGHRS and CDR2 YFSETQ. In DNA, the CDR3 is TGCGCCAGCAGCATCGGACAGGGTGTCTACAATGAGCAGTTCTTC. Translation: CASSIGQGVYNEQFF.

This clone was seen more than once but under ten times. This CDR3 is CASSLGPGQETQYF. CDR3 coding DNA: TGTGCCAGCAGTTTAGGTCCAGGCCAAGAGACCCAGTACTTC. The chain couples TRBV28 to TRBJ2-5; D remains ambiguous. Trimming cost V 2 bases and J 1 base, with 8 bases left between them. The germline V gene has CDR1 MDHEN and CDR2 SYDVKM. The CDR3 consists of 14 residues.

This clone has only a few counts. The chain carries TRBV7-9 and TRBJ2-1; TRBD2 matches 11 bases. V gave up 3 bases and J gave up 8 bases; unmatched junction bases: 6. The germline gives CDR1 SEHNR, CDR2 FQNEAQ (reference sequence). This CDR3 is 15 amino acids long. The CDR3 is CASSFRLAGGYEQFF. The CDR3 DNA sequence: TGTGCCAGCAGCTTTAGGCTAGCGGGGGGTTATGAGCAGTTCTTC. Full variable domain (rest looked up from reference TRBV7-9 and TRBJ2-1): DTGVSQNPRHKITKRGQNVTFRCDPISEHNRLYWYRQTLGQGPEFLTYFQNEAQLEKSRLLSDRFSAERPKGSFSTLEIQRTEQGDSAMYLCASSFRLAGGYEQFFGPGTRLTVL.

V is TRBV27 and J is TRBJ2-7; 10 bases match TRBD2. Germline assignment: CDR1 MNHEY and CDR2 SMNVEV (reference sequence). The CDR3 covers 13 residues. Trimming at V came to 5 bases and at J to 5 bases, leaving 3 bases not matched to a gene. The CDR3 nucleotides are TGTGCCAGCAGTCTCGGGACTAGCGACGAGCAGTACTTC. It yields the protein CASSLGTSDEQYF.

In this sample, this clone turned up a few times. The V gene is TRBV5-1, the J gene TRBJ2-5, with a possible D match to TRBD2 (5 bases). V shed 4 bases and J shed 3 bases, with 10 bases lying between them. This CDR3 comprises 13 residues. Germline CDR1 SGHRS, CDR2 YFSETQ. The CDR3 DNA reads TGCGCCAGCAGCCCGGACGGGGAAGAGACCCAGTACTTC. Its protein is CASSPDGEETQYF.

This clone came up a few times. The CDR3 bases are TGTGCCAGCAGCTCCCTGCGGGATACGCAGTATTTT. Translation: CASSSLRDTQYF. V is TRBV5-6 and J is TRBJ2-3; unclear D gene. CDR1 SGHDT and CDR2 YYEEEE come from the germline V gene. The CDR3 covers 12 residues. V shed 3 bases and J shed 6 bases, with 8 bases lying between them. Full variable domain (rest looked up from reference TRBV5-6 and TRBJ2-3): DAGVTQSPTHLIKTRGQQVTLRCSPKSGHDTVSWYQQALGQGPQFIFQYYEEEERQRGNFPDRFSGHQFPNYSSELNVNALLLGDSALYLCASSSLRDTQYFGPGTRLTVL.

This clone was observed a handful of times. This chain links TRBV4-2 with TRBJ2-2; 8 bases match TRBD2. With 3 bases clipped from V and 4 bases from J, the junction kept 10 bases outside the gene matches. The CDR3 length is 17 residues. Germline CDR1 and CDR2: LGHNA and YNFKEQ. This CDR3 is CASSQRTGGESTGELFF. CDR3 DNA: TGTGCCAGCAGCCAGAGGACGGGGGGGGAGAGCACCGGGGAGCTGTTTTTT.

This clone was seen only a few times. V is TRBV5-4 and J is TRBJ1-3; D might be TRBD1 (5 bases). Germline lookup yields CDR1 SGHNT and CDR2 YYREEE (reference sequence). This CDR3 is 14 amino acids long. V was cut by 4 bases and J by 2 bases, with 10 bases left in between. The CDR3 here is CASSPGGTGNTIYF. The CDR3, as DNA: TGTGCCAGCAGCCCGGGGGGGACTGGAAACACCATATATTTT.

This clone was seen a few times. The chain couples TRBV7-9 to TRBJ1-5, with D uncertain. Trimming stripped 1 base from V and 4 bases from J, with 8 bases between. Germline values: CDR1 SEHNR, CDR2 FQNEAQ (reference sequence). CDR3 size: 14 residues. The CDR3 spells CASSLGETNQPQHF. CDR3 nucleotides: TGTGCCAGCAGCTTAGGGGAGACGAATCAGCCCCAGCATTTT.

This clone was seen a handful of times. V and J are TRBV18 and TRBJ2-5; TRBD1 is a possible D gene (5 bases). Trimming took 3 bases from V and 7 from J, leaving 18 bases between them. There are 15 residues in the CDR3. The germline gives CDR1 KGHSH, CDR2 LQKENI. Written as DNA, the CDR3 is TGTGCCAGCTCACCGACTCAGGGAAGGGCTCTGACCCAGTACTTC. Translating gives CASSPTQGRALTQYF.

This clone was observed a few times. The genes are TRBV7-9 and TRBJ1-2; TRBD1 matches at 11 bases. J lost 4 bases, V lost 5 bases, and 3 bases had no gene match. Germline V lookup: CDR1 SEHNR, CDR2 FQNEAQ (reference sequence). This CDR3 has 14 amino acids. The CDR3 nucleotides read TGTGCCAGCAGCCCGGGACAGGGGGTCTATGGCTACACCTTC. Translation: CASSPGQGVYGYTF. The full variable domain, in which reference TRBV7-9 and TRBJ1-2 provide the parts outside the CDR3, is DTGVSQNPRHKITKRGQNVTFRCDPISEHNRLYWYRQTLGQGPEFLTYFQNEAQLEKSRLLSDRFSAERPKGSFSTLEIQRTEQGDSAMYLCASSPGQGVYGYTFGSGTRLTVV.

The genes are TRBV15 and TRBJ2-5; TRBD1 agrees at 7 bases. The V gene end was trimmed by 1 base and the J gene end by 2 bases; junction bases not matched to a gene: 4. CDR3 length: 15 residues. Germline-derived CDR1 and CDR2 are LNHNV and YYDKDF (reference sequence). The CDR3 DNA reads as TGTGCCACCAGCAGAGGATTGGGACAGCAAGAGACCCAGTACTTC. Translating it yields CATSRGLGQQETQYF. The complete variable domain, with remaining parts taken from reference TRBV15 and TRBJ2-5, reads DAMVIQNPRYQVTQFGKPVTLSCSQTLNHNVMYWYQQKSSQAPKLLFHYYDKDFNNEADTPDNFQSRRPNTSFCFLDIRSPGLGDTAMYLCATSRGLGQQETQYFGPGTRLLVL.

This chain links TRBV5-4 with TRBJ1-2; 8 bases align to TRBD1. CDR3 size: 14 residues. The V gene's germline CDR1 is SGHNT and CDR2 YYREEE (reference sequence). J lost 2 bases, V lost 4 bases, and 4 bases had no gene match. CDR3 region: CASSADRDNYGYTF. The CDR3 DNA sequence: TGTGCCAGCAGCGCGGACAGGGACAACTATGGCTACACCTTC.

This chain's CDR3 is CASRSGPEVENTIYF. CDR3 sequence (DNA): TGTGCCAGCAGATCCGGACCGGAGGTGGAAAACACCATATATTTT. The rearrangement links TRBV21-1 to TRBJ1-3. TRBV21-1 corresponds to a pseudogene. The CDR3 consists of 15 residues.